These 14 T cell receptor beta chains share one sample of origin, sequenced in a study of blood T cell repertoires in COVID-19. Generated by immunoSEQ multiplex PCR, the TCRdb table keeps only in-frame clones and is missing some. Here the sample spans some 170,000 clones, 87% being singletons. Sequencing was carried out using peripheral blood. These TCRs come from a woman between 45 and 60 years old with acute or convalescent COVID-19.

The chain combines TRBV19 with TRBJ1-5; D gene uncertain. The CDR3 has 14 amino acids. With 0 bases removed from V and 3 bases from J, the gap between germline ends came to 6 bases. Germline V gives CDR1 LNHDA, CDR2 SQIVND (reference sequence). CDR3 bases: TGTGCCAGTAGTATAGATCTCTTCAATCAGCCCCAGCATTTT. It specifies CASSIDLFNQPQHF.

In nucleotides, the CDR3 is TGTGCCAGCAGCTTAGAGCGGGTTGCTGAGCAGTTCTTC. As protein: CASSLERVAEQFF. The V and J genes are TRBV11-2 and TRBJ2-1; D may be TRBD2 (5 bases). The germline V gene encodes CDR1 SGHAT and CDR2 FQNNGV. V shed 0 bases and J shed 9 bases, with 9 bases lying between them. The CDR3 spans 13 residues.

The J gene is TRBJ2-2, the V gene TRBV18, with TRBD1 as a possible D gene (5 bases). This CDR3 spans 18 amino acids. Deletions cut 2 bases from V and 1 base from J, with 17 bases between. CDR1 is KGHSH, CDR2 LQKENI, per germline. The CDR3 reads CASSPKTVLSQNTGELFF. The CDR3 DNA is TGTGCCAGCTCACCAAAGACAGTACTATCACAGAACACCGGGGAGCTGTTTTTT. Using reference TRBV18 and TRBJ2-2 for the parts outside the CDR3, the full variable domain is NAGVMQNPRHLVRRRGQEARLRCSPMKGHSHVYWYRQLPEEGLKFMVYLQKENIIDESGMPKERFSAEFPKEGPSILRIQQVVRGDSAAYFCASSPKTVLSQNTGELFFGEGSRLTVL.

V usage is TRBV7-9 and J usage is TRBJ1-2, with D possibly matching TRBD1 (5 bases). V dropped 5 bases and J dropped 3 bases, with 16 bases sitting between them. Germline V lookup: CDR1 SEHNR, CDR2 FQNEAQ (reference sequence). This CDR3 has 15 residues. The CDR3 nucleotides are TGTGCCAGCAGCCCATCAGGGTCCGATGACTATGGCTACACCTTC. This sequence encodes CASSPSGSDDYGYTF.

The J gene is TRBJ2-6, the V gene TRBV29-1; tentatively, D is TRBD1 (5 bases). The germline V gene encodes CDR1 SQVTM and CDR2 ANQGSEA. The germline V and J ends were trimmed by 3 bases and 8 bases, with 8 bases remaining between them. CDR3 size: 12 residues. This CDR3 reads CSVEAGPNVLTF. In DNA, the CDR3 is TGCAGCGTTGAGGCAGGGCCCAACGTCCTGACTTTC.

This chain uses TRBV6-5 with TRBJ2-3; unclear D gene. V lost 6 bases, J lost 2 bases, and 9 bases lay in between. Germline values: CDR1 MNHEY, CDR2 SVGAGI. This CDR3 has 13 residues. CDR3 coding DNA: TGTGCCAGCAGCCTCGTGTTCACAGATACGCAGTATTTT. It codes for CASSLVFTDTQYF.

The V and J genes are TRBV5-4 and TRBJ2-7; D not resolved. V was clipped by 4 bases and J by 2 bases, with 13 bases between them. The CDR3 runs to 14 residues. In germline, CDR1 is SGHNT, CDR2 YYREEE (reference sequence). The CDR3 DNA reads as TGTGCCAGCAGCACAACCGGGTCCACCTACGAGCAGTACTTC. Its translation: CASSTTGSTYEQYF.

J is TRBJ1-3 and V is TRBV6-6, with D possibly TRBD1 on 6 matching bases. CDR3 size: 15 residues. The germline gives CDR1 MNHNY, CDR2 SVGAGI (reference sequence). Trimming took off 5 bases at V and 6 bases at J, with 17 bases between the two ends. The CDR3 DNA follows: TGTGCCAGCAGTGACACAGGGTCGGGCGAAAACACCATATATTTT. Encoded protein: CASSDTGSGENTIYF.

The J gene is TRBJ2-1, the V gene TRBV19; D possibly corresponds to TRBD2 (5 bases). The CDR3 covers 15 residues. Trimming pared 1 base from V and 0 bases from J, leaving 7 bases between. Germline assignment: CDR1 LNHDA and CDR2 SQIVND (reference sequence). The CDR3 reads CASSIAGSSYNEQFF. CDR3 coding DNA: TGTGCCAGTAGTATAGCGGGGAGCTCCTACAATGAGCAGTTCTTC.

This clone showed up just a few times. The chain is built from TRBV19 and TRBJ2-2; no definite D call. Deletions cut 5 bases from V and 4 bases from J, with 8 bases between. Germline V CDR1 and CDR2: LNHDA, SQIVND (reference sequence). The CDR3 covers 13 residues. CDR3 in DNA: TGTGCCAGTAGTGCCGGTAGCACCGGGGAGCTGTTTTTT. Encoded protein: CASSAGSTGELFF.

The V gene is TRBV3-1 (or the pseudogene TRBV3-2), the J gene TRBJ2-7; a weak D match, TRBD1 (5 bases). Germline assignment: CDR1 LGHDT and CDR2 YNNKEL (reference sequence). Trimming removed 2 bases from V and 3 bases from J, with 8 bases in between. CDR3 length equals 13 residues. CDR3 nucleotide sequence: TGTGCCAGCAGCCAAACAGGAATCTACGAGCAGTACTTC. Its protein product is CASSQTGIYEQYF.

The chain recombines TRBV7-2 with TRBJ1-6; tentatively, D is TRBD1 (5 bases). Per germline, CDR1 SGHTA and CDR2 FQGNSA. The CDR3 is made up of 14 amino acids. Trimming shortened V by 3 bases and J by 7 bases, and 10 bases separated the two germline ends. The DNA of the CDR3 is TGTGCCAGCAGCTTCCTGACAGCAAATTCACCCCTCCACTTT. It translates to CASSFLTANSPLHF.

This chain uses TRBV7-2 with TRBJ2-3; 9 nucleotides agree with TRBD2. The CDR3 loop spans 14 amino acids. The J segment lost 3 bases and the V segment lost 6 bases, leaving 4 bases of the junction unmatched. Germline lookup yields CDR1 SGHTA and CDR2 FQGNSA. Written as DNA, the CDR3 is TGTGCCAGCAGACCGGGACTAGCAACAGATACGCAGTATTTT. This gives the protein CASRPGLATDTQYF.

The J gene is TRBJ1-2, the V gene TRBV13, with a weak D call TRBD1 (6 bases). CDR3 size: 15 residues. Trimming pared 3 bases from V and 2 bases from J, leaving 13 bases between. The V gene's germline CDR1 is PRHDT and CDR2 FYEKMQ (reference sequence). In DNA form, the CDR3 reads TGTGCCAGCAGCTTCGCAGGGGATGGGAACTATGGCTACACCTTC. Its translation: CASSFAGDGNYGYTF.